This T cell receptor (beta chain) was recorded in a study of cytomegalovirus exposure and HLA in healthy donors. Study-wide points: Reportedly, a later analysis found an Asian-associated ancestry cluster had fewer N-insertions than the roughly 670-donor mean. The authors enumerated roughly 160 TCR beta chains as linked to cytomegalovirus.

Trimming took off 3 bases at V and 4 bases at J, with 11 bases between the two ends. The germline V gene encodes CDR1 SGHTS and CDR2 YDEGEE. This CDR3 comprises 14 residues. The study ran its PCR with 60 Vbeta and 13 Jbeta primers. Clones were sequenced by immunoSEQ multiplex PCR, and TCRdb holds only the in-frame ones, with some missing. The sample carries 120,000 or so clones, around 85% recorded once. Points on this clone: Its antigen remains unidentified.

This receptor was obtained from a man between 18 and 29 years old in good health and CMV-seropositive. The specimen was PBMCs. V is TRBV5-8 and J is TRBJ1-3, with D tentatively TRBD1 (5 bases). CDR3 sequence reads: CASSWQGSGNTIYF. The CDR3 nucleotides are TGTGCCAGCAGCTGGCAGGGTTCAGGAAACACCATATATTTT.